These 14 T cell receptor beta chains originate from one sample sequenced in a study of tumor-infiltrating lymphocytes in oesophageal squamous cell carcinoma (dated by TCRdb to the mid-2010s). The library was built by means of PCR. TCRdb shows the sequencer as Illumina HiSeq 2000. TCRdb cleaned the public reads at Q25 with fastp, built clones with MiXCR and kept in-frame beta chains. Every distinct CDR3 protein forms one entry, paired with its most common genes and DNA. Recorded for this sample are around 14,000 distinct CDR3 sequences; roughly 55% of them occurred a single time. The ten biggest clones cover roughly a fifth of the sample. The material sequenced was esophageal tumor tissue. The receptor set was obtained from a male donor with esophageal squamous cell carcinoma.

This clonotype is medium-sized within its sample. The J gene is TRBJ1-5, the V gene TRBV12-3 or TRBV12-4, with D possibly being TRBD1 (5 bases). The CDR3 contains 15 residues. Trimming removed 5 bases from V and 0 bases from J, with 11 bases in between. The CDR3 region has the DNA TGTGCCAGCAGTAGTCGGGGGAATAGCAATCAGCCCCAGCATTTT. It translates to CASSSRGNSNQPQHF.

The chain carries TRBV6-5 and TRBJ1-2, with 7 nucleotides matching TRBD1. Germline values: CDR1 MNHEY, CDR2 SVGAGI. This CDR3 region has 19 residues. Germline trimming cut 5 bases from V and 0 bases from J; bases unmatched to any gene: 18. CDR3 in amino acids: CASSDARPGGAQTNYGYTF. The DNA for the CDR3 is TGTGCCAGCAGTGACGCCAGACCAGGGGGGGCGCAGACTAACTATGGCTACACCTTC.

The V and J genes are TRBV11-1 and TRBJ2-1, with D uncertain. Germline CDR1 and CDR2: SGHAT and FQDESV (reference sequence). V lost 4 bases to trimming and J lost 3 bases, with 16 bases between them. The CDR3 runs to 16 residues. The CDR3 reads CASSSRLQMGYNEQFF. CDR3 in DNA: TGTGCCAGCAGCTCACGACTCCAAATGGGCTACAATGAGCAGTTCTTC.

This clonotype is large by share. The genes are TRBV7-9 and TRBJ2-3; D gene uncertain. Germline CDR1 reads SEHNR; CDR2 reads FQNEAQ (reference sequence). The CDR3 extends over 13 amino acids. Trimming took off 6 bases at V and 0 bases at J, with 7 bases between the two ends. The CDR3 DNA follows: TGTGCCAGCAGTGGTCCTAGCACAGATACGCAGTATTTT. This gives the protein CASSGPSTDTQYF.

In regard to this clonotype: This may come from a read error, since a much larger clone is one base off. The chain links TRBV7-8 to TRBJ2-1; 11 bases align to TRBD2. The CDR3 runs to 18 residues. Unmatched junction bases numbered 16, after V lost 2 bases and J lost 10 bases. Per the germline V gene, CDR1 is SGHVS and CDR2 is FQNEAQ. The CDR3: CASSLLLAGGESVLEQFF. The CDR3 DNA reads as TGTGCCAGCAGCTTATTGCTAGCGGGAGGAGAGAGCGTCCTCGAGCAGTTCTTC.

The chain has TRBV7-8 and TRBJ2-5, with 7 bases fitting TRBD2. V shed 5 bases, J shed 11 bases, and the junction held 17 bases outside the gene matches. Germline V gives CDR1 SGHVS, CDR2 FQNEAQ. The CDR3 spans 15 residues. Here the CDR3 reads CASSPGAGDYNEQYF. The CDR3 DNA sequence: TGTGCCAGCAGCCCTGGGGCGGGAGACTACAATGAGCAGTACTTC.

V and J are TRBV7-3 and TRBJ2-3; 12 bases line up with TRBD2. This CDR3 is built from 16 residues. V was clipped by 5 bases and J by 5 bases; unmatched bases: 8. Germline V gene lookup returns CDR1 SGHTA and CDR2 FQGTGA. CDR3 residues: CASSKTSGSGVDTQYF. The DNA for the CDR3 is TGTGCCAGCAGCAAGACTAGCGGGAGCGGGGTAGATACGCAGTATTTT.

V is TRBV2 and J is TRBJ2-3; tentative D call: TRBD1 (5 bases). From germline, CDR1 is SNHLY and CDR2 FYNNEI. The CDR3 sequence is 14 residues long. V lost 8 bases and J lost 5, with 17 bases in between. This chain's CDR3 is CASAAGIEGDTQYF. In nucleotides, the CDR3 is TGTGCCAGCGCGGCAGGGATAGAAGGAGATACGCAGTATTTT.

The rearrangement links TRBV28 to TRBJ2-1, with D perhaps matching TRBD1 (6 bases). With the DNA end fitting TRBJ1-2 better, the J assignment may be wrong. The CDR3 is made up of 13 amino acids. The germline CDR1 and CDR2 sequences are MDHEN and SYDVKM. The CDR3 DNA is TGTGCCAGCAACCCTCCCCCAGGGGTAGGCTACACCTTC. This sequence encodes CASNPPPGVGYTF.

The genes are TRBV12-3 or TRBV12-4 and TRBJ1-4; 9 bases align to TRBD1. J lost 6 bases, V lost 6 bases, and 5 bases had no gene match. The CDR3 length is 14 residues. The CDR3 sequence is CASRGGQGYEKLFF. DNA of the CDR3: TGTGCCAGCAGGGGAGGACAGGGGTATGAAAAACTGTTTTTT.

This clonotype was observed a few times. This chain connects TRBV7-2 to TRBJ2-3; 11 nucleotides align to TRBD1. CDR1 is SGHTA and CDR2 is FQGNSA in the germline V gene. Trimming took 1 base from V and 4 from J; bases not matched to a gene: 4. This CDR3 contains 16 residues. CDR3 DNA: TGTGCCAGCAGCTTAGAGGGACAGGGGGGATCAGATACGCAGTATTTT. This encodes CASSLEGQGGSDTQYF.

The genes are TRBV7-3 and TRBJ2-1, with 12 bases identical to TRBD2. CDR1 and CDR2 (germline): SGHTA, FQGTGA. The CDR3 sequence is 15 residues long. The V and J ends lost 5 bases and 4 bases, in that order; junction bases with no gene match: 3. The CDR3 spells CASSLAGGFYNEQFF. The CDR3 nucleotides are TGTGCCAGCAGCCTAGCGGGGGGGTTTTACAATGAGCAGTTCTTC.

V and J are TRBV11-2 and TRBJ2-1; the D gene is possibly TRBD2 (6 bases). Trimming pared 5 bases from V and 1 base from J, leaving 12 bases between. Germline V lookup: CDR1 SGHAT, CDR2 FQNNGV. The CDR3 is 15 amino acids. The CDR3, as DNA: TGTGCCAGCAGCACCGGGACTGCTTCCTACAATGAGCAGTTCTTC. The encoded protein is CASSTGTASYNEQFF.

At least ten counts were recorded for this clonotype. V gene TRBV6-6 combines with J gene TRBJ2-6, with D uncertain. CDR1 and CDR2 (germline): MNHNY, SVGAGI (reference sequence). Deletions cut 2 bases from V and 2 bases from J, with 7 bases between. The CDR3 covers 15 residues. CDR3 in amino acids: CASSYGPAGANVLTF. The CDR3 nucleotides read TGTGCCAGCAGTTACGGGCCAGCTGGGGCCAACGTCCTGACTTTC.